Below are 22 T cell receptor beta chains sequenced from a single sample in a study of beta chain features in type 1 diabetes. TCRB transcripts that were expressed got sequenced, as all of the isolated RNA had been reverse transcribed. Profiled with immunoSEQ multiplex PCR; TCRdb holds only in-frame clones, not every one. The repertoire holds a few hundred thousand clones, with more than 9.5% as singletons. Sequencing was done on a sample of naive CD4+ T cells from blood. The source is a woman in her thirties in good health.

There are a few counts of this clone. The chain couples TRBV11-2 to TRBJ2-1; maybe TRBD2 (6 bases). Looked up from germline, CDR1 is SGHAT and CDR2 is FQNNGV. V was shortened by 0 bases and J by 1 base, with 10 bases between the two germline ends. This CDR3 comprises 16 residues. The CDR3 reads CASSLEGGLSYNEQFF. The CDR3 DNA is TGTGCCAGCAGCTTAGAGGGCGGACTATCCTACAATGAGCAGTTCTTC.

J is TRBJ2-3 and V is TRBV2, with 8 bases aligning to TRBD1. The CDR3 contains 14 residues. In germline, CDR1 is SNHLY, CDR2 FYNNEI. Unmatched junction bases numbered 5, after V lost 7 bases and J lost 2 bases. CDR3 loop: CASNLQGATDTQYF. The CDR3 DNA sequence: TGTGCCAGCAACCTCCAGGGGGCCACAGATACGCAGTATTTT.

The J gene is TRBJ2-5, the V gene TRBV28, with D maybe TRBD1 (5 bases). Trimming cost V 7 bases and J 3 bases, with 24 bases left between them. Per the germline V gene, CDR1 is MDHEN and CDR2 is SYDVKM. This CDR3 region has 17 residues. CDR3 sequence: CASIPRDPIQGKETQYF. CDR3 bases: TGTGCCAGCATTCCCCGAGATCCCATTCAGGGTAAAGAGACCCAGTACTTC. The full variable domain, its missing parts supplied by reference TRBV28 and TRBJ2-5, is DVKVTQSSRYLVKRTGEKVFLECVQDMDHENMFWYRQDPGLGLRLIYFSYDVKMKEKGDIPEGYSVSREKKERFSLILESASTNQTSMYLCASIPRDPIQGKETQYFGPGTRLLVL.

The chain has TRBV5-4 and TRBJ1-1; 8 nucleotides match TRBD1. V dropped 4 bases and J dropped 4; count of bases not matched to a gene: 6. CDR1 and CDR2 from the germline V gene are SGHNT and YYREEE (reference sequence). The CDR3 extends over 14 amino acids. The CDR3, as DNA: TGTGCCAGCAGCAAAGGACAGGGATTCACTGAAGCTTTCTTT. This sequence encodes CASSKGQGFTEAFF.

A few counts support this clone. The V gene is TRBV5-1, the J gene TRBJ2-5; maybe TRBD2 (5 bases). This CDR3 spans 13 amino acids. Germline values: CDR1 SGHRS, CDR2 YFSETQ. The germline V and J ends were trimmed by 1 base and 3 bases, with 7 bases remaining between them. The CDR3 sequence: CASSLTREETQYF. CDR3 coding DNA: TGCGCCAGCAGCTTGACTAGGGAAGAGACCCAGTACTTC. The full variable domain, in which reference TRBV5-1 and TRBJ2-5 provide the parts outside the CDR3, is KAGVTQTPRYLIKTRGQQVTLSCSPISGHRSVSWYQQTPGQGLQFLFEYFSETQRNKGNFPGRFSGRQFSNSRSEMNVSTLELGDSALYLCASSLTREETQYFGPGTRLLVL.

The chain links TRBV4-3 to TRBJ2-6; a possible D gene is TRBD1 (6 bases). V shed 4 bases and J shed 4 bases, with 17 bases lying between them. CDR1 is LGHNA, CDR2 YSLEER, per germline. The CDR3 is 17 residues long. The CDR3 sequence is CASSLQRRGSGANVLTF. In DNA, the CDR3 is TGCGCCAGCAGCCTCCAACGCAGGGGCTCAGGGGCCAACGTCCTGACTTTC.

Written as DNA, the CDR3 is TGTGCCAGCAGCTTAACTCCCGATCAGCCCCAGCATTTT. Translating gives CASSLTPDQPQHF. The J gene is TRBJ1-5, the V gene TRBV11-2; no firm D call. V lost 2 bases to trimming and J lost 5 bases, with 7 bases between them. Germline assignment: CDR1 SGHAT and CDR2 FQNNGV. This CDR3 is built from 13 residues.

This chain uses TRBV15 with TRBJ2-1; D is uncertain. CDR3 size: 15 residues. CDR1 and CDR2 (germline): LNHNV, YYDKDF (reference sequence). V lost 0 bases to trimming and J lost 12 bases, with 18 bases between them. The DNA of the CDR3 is TGTGCCACCAGCAGAGATCCTGGCGACCTAAGAGGGCAGTTCTTC. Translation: CATSRDPGDLRGQFF.

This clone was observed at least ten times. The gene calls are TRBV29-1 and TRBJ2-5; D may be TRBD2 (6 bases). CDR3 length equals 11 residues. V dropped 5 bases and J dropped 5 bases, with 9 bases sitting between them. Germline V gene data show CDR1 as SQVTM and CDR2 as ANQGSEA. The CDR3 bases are TGCAGCGTTTCCCGGGGGGAGACCCAGTACTTC. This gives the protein CSVSRGETQYF. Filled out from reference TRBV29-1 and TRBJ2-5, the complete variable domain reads SAVISQKPSRDICQRGTSLTIQCQVDSQVTMMFWYRQQPGQSLTLIATANQGSEATYESGFVIDKFPISRPNLTFSTLTVSNMSPEDSSIYLCSVSRGETQYFGPGTRLLVL.

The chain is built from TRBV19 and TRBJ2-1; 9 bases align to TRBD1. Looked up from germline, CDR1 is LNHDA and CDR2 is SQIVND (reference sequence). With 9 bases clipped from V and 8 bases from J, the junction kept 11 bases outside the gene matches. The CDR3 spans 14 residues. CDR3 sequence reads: CASLKDRGGYEQFF. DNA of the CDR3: TGTGCCAGCCTTAAGGACAGGGGAGGGTATGAGCAGTTCTTC.

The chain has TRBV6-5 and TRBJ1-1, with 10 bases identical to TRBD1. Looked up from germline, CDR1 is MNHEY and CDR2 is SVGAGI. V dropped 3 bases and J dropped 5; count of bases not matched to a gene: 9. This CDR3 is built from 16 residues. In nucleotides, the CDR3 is TGTGCCAGCAGTTATGGGGGACAGGGGTTGGGAACTGAAGCTTTCTTT. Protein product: CASSYGGQGLGTEAFF.

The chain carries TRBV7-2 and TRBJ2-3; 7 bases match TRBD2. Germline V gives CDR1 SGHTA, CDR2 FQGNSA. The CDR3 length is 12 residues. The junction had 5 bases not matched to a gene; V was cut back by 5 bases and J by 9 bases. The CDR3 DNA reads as TGTGCCAGCAGCCCTAGCGGTCCGACGCAGTATTTT. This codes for CASSPSGPTQYF.

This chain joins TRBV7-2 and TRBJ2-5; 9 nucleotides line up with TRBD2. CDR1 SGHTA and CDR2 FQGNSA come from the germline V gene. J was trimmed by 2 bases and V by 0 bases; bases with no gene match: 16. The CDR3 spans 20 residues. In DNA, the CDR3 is TGTGCCAGCAGCTTAGCGCCCTTAGCGGGAGCCGTGCCCGAGCAAGAGACCCAGTACTTC. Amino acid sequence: CASSLAPLAGAVPEQETQYF.

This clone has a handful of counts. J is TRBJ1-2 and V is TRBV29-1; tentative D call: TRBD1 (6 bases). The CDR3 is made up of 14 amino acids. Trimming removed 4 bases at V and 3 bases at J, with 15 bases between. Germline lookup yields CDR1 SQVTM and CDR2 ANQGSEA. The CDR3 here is CSVAVQGNDYGYTF. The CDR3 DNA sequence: TGCAGCGTTGCGGTCCAGGGGAACGACTATGGCTACACCTTC.

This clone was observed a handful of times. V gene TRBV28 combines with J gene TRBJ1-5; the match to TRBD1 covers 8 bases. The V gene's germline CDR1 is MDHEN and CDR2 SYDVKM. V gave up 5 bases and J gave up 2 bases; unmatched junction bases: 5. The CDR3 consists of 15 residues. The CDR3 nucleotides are TGTGCCAGCAGTCCCGGGGACAGGCGCAATCAGCCCCAGCATTTT. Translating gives CASSPGDRRNQPQHF.

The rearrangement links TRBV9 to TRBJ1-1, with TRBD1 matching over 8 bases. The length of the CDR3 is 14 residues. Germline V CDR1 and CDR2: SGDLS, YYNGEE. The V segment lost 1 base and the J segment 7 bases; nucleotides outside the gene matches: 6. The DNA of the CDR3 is TGTGCCAGCAGCGTACAGGGGGCACCAGTTGAAGCTTTCTTT. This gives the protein CASSVQGAPVEAFF.

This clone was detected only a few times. CDR3 in amino acids: CASSQDPQNTEAFF. The CDR3 coding sequence is TGTGCCAGCAGCCAAGATCCACAGAACACTGAAGCTTTCTTT. V and J are TRBV4-2 and TRBJ1-1; no clear D gene. Trimming cost V 0 bases and J 1 base, with 6 bases left between them. Per the germline V gene, CDR1 is LGHNA and CDR2 is YNFKEQ. The CDR3 totals 14 residues.

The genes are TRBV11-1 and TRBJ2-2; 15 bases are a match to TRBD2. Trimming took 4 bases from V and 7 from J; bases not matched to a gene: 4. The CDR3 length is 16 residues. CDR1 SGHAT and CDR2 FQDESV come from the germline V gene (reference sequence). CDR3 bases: TGTGCCAGCAGCTCGGGACTAGCGGGAGGCTTCGGGGAGCTGTTTTTT. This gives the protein CASSSGLAGGFGELFF.

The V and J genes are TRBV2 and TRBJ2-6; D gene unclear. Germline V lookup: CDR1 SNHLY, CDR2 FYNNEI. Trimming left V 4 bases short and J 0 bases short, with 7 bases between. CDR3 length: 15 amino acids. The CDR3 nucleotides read TGTGCCAGCAGTGGTTACGGCTCTGGGGCCAACGTCCTGACTTTC. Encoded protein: CASSGYGSGANVLTF.

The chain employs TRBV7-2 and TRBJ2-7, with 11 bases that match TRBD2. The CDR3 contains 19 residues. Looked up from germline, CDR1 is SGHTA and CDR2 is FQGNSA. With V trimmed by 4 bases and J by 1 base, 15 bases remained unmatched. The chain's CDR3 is CASSSHQTSGKSKSYEQYF. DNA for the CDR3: TGTGCCAGCAGCTCCCACCAGACTAGCGGGAAAAGCAAATCCTACGAGCAGTACTTC.

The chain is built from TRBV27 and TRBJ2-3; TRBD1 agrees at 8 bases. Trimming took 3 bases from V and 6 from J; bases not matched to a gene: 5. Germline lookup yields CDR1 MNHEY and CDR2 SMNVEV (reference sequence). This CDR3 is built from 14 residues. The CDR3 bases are TGTGCCAGCAGTTTTCGACAGGGGTTTGATACGCAGTATTTT. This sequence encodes CASSFRQGFDTQYF.

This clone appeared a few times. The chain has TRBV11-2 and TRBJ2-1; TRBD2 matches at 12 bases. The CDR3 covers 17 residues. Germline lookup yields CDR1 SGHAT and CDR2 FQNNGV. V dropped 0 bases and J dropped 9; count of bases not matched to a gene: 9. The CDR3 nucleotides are TGTGCCAGCAGCTTAGAATTTCTAGCGGGAGGGCCAGGTGAGCAGTTCTTC. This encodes CASSLEFLAGGPGEQFF.